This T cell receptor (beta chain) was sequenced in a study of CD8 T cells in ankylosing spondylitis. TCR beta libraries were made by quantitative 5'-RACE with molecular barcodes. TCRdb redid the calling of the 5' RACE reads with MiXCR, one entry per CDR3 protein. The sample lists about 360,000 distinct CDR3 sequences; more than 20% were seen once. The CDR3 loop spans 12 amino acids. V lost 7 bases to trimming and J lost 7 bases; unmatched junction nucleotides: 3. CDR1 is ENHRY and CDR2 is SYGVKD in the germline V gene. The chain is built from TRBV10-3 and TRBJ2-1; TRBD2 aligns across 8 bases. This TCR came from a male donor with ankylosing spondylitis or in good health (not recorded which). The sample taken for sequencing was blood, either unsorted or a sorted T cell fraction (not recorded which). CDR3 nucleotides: TGTGCCATCATGGGACTAGATAATGAGCAGTTCTTC. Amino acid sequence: CAIMGLDNEQFF.